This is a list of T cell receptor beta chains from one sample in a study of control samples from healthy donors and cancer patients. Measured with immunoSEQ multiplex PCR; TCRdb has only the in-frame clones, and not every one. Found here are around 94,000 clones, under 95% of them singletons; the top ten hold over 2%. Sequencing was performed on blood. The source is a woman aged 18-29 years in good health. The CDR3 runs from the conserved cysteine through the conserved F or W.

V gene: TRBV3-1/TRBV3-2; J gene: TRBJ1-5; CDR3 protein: CASSLGRGGNQPQHF
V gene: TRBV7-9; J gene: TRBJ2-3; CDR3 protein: CASSHRADTQYF
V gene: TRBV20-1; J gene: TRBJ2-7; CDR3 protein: CSASDPVAGLAGLREQYF
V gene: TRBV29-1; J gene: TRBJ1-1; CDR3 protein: CSVETGALGTEAFF
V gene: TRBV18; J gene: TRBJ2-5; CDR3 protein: CASSLEVAGGYQETQYF
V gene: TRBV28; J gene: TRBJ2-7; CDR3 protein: CASSFFQRSYEQYF
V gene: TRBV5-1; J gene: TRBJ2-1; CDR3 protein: CASSYGGPYNEQFF
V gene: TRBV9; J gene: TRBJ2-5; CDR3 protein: CASSVRQAGETQYF
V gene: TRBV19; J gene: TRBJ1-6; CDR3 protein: CASSTGTENSPLHF
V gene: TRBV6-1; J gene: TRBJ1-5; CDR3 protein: CASSEAGGGNQPQHF
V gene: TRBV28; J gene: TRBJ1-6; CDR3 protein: CAIRGSSYNSPLHF
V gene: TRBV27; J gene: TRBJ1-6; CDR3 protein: CASSLDRASPLHF
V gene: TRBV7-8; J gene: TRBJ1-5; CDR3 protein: CASSLVGWGQPQHF
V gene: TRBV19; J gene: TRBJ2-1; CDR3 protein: CASSIYGARSSYNEQFF
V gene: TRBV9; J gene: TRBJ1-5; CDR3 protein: CASSASTEGPQHF
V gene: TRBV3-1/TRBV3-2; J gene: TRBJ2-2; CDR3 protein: CASRGTSGMTGELFF
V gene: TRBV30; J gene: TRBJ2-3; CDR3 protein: CAWTWDRGRTDTQYF
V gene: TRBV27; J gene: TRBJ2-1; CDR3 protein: CASSFRFSGSSYNEQFF
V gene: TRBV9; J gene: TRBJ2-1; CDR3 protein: CASSDPDGRRNNEQFF
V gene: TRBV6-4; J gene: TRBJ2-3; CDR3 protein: CASSGLAGVDTQYF
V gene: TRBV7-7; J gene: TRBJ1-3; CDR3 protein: CAVGAQITGNTIYF
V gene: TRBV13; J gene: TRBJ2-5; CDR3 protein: CASRRGAETQYF
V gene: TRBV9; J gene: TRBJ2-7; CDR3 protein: CASSVDAGLTYEQYF
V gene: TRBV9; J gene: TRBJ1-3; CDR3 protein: CASSVYRDRGWNTIYF
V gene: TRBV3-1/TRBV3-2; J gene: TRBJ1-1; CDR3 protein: CASSQDFLGARTEAFF
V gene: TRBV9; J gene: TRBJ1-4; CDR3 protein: CASSVNVAEKLFF
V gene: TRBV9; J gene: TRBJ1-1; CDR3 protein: CASSVGGYTEAFF
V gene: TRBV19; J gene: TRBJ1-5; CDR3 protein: CASTRGNQPQHF
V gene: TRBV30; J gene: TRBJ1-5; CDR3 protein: CASPPGINQPQHF
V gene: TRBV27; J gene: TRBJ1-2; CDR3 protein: CASMFLSGASYGYTF
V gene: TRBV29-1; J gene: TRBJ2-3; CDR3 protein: CSVDPGTDTQYF
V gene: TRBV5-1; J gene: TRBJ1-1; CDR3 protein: CASSLVGGVMNTEAFF
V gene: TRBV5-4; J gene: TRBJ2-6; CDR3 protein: CASGGGTNGANVLTF
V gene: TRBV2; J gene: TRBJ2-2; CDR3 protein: CASSERNTGELFF
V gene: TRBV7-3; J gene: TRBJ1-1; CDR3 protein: CASSLNVGPGTEAFF
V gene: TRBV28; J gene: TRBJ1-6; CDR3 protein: CASTPRGQTFTTYNSPLHF
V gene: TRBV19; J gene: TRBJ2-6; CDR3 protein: CASSILGQLSGANVLTF